A single sample is the source of the 8 T cell receptor beta chains below, sequenced in a study of T cell repertoires in cytomegalovirus infection. MiXCR, applied by TCRdb to the reads, yields one record per CDR3 protein. This sample has about 360,000 distinct CDR3 sequences, with about a sixth found just once. The sequenced material came from PBMCs. These receptors came from a human donor in good health (CMV status not recorded). Some clones in this sample may be carry-over from other donors' samples.

In this sample, this clonotype turned up many times. The J gene is TRBJ1-1, the V gene TRBV28; D is unresolved. Trimming took off 4 bases at V and 7 bases at J, with 16 bases between the two ends. Germline CDR1 reads MDHEN; CDR2 reads SYDVKM. The CDR3 loop spans 14 amino acids. The CDR3 region has the DNA TGTGCCAGCAGTTCCCTGCCTAATGTTATTGAAGCTTTCTTT. As protein: CASSSLPNVIEAFF.

This clonotype was counted many times. This chain uses TRBV7-8 with TRBJ1-2; TRBD1 agrees at 9 bases. Germline V gives CDR1 SGHVS, CDR2 FQNEAQ. The CDR3 extends over 13 amino acids. The junction had 1 base not matched to a gene; V was cut back by 1 base and J by 7 bases. CDR3 protein: CASSLDRGLGYTF. The CDR3 bases are TGTGCCAGCAGCTTAGACAGGGGGCTTGGCTACACCTTC.

The chain employs TRBV12-3 or TRBV12-4 and TRBJ2-1; 11 nucleotides agree with TRBD2. This CDR3 spans 16 amino acids. Trimming removed 5 bases from V and 4 bases from J; junction bases left unmatched: 7. DNA for the CDR3: TGTGCCAGCAGTGGACCACTAGCGGGGGATTACAATGAGCAGTTCTTC. As protein: CASSGPLAGDYNEQFF.

The V gene is TRBV7-6, the J gene TRBJ2-7; 7 bases map to TRBD1. J was trimmed by 2 bases and V by 7 bases; bases with no gene match: 5. The CDR3 spans 13 residues. Per germline, CDR1 SGHVS and CDR2 FNYEAQ. DNA of the CDR3: TGTGCCAGCACCCAACAGGGGACCTACGAGCAGTACTTC. It yields the protein CASTQQGTYEQYF.

The chain links TRBV7-9 to TRBJ2-7; D uncertain. The germline gives CDR1 SEHNR, CDR2 FQNEAQ (reference sequence). Trimming removed 4 bases at V and 3 bases at J, with 7 bases between. The CDR3 sequence is 12 residues long. The DNA for the CDR3 is TGTGCCAGCAGCTCCCGGCTCTACGAGCAGTACTTC. Translating it yields CASSSRLYEQYF.

This clonotype has ten or more counts. The chain uses TRBV11-2 and TRBJ2-2; D is undetermined. V was cut by 10 bases and J by 5 bases, with 11 bases left in between. Germline CDR1 SGHAT, CDR2 FQNNGV. The CDR3 is 12 amino acids. The CDR3 nucleotides are TGTGCCACCGCCGTAGGGACCGGGGAGCTGTTTTTT. This codes for CATAVGTGELFF. Complete variable domain (other parts from reference TRBV11-2 and TRBJ2-2): EAGVAQSPRYKIIEKRQSVAFWCNPISGHATLYWYQQILGQGPKLLIQFQNNGVVDDSQLPKDRFSAERLKGVDSTLKIQPAKLEDSAVYLCATAVGTGELFFGEGSRLTVL.

This clonotype was found a few times. V is TRBV5-4 and J is TRBJ2-3; D gene unclear. Germline V lookup: CDR1 SGHNT, CDR2 YYREEE (reference sequence). There are 14 residues in the CDR3. Trimming pared 2 bases from V and 2 bases from J, leaving 9 bases between. CDR3: CASSFRSSTDTQYF. The CDR3 DNA is TGTGCCAGCAGCTTTAGAAGTTCCACAGATACGCAGTATTTT.

This chain uses TRBV5-1 with TRBJ1-3, with D perhaps TRBD1 (5 bases). With 2 bases removed from V and 0 bases from J, the gap between germline ends came to 15 bases. The CDR3 extends over 17 amino acids. Germline CDR1 and CDR2: SGHRS and YFSETQ. CDR3 sequence: CASSFGIGTSSGNTIYF. The CDR3 region has the DNA TGCGCCAGCAGCTTTGGAATTGGGACGAGCTCTGGAAACACCATATATTTT.